This T cell receptor beta chain was recovered during a study of cytomegalovirus exposure and HLA in healthy donors. Study information: T cells numbering around 190 million yielded some 100 million unique TCR beta sequences in an earlier analysis. Overall study results and limits: Sequencing depth across donors, presence/absence analyses assumed, was roughly uniform.

On this clone: The antigen is unknown.

There were likely unrecorded immune exposures, though donors were nominally healthy when sampled. Researchers ran the PCR with 60 Vbeta and 13 Jbeta primers. Per the authors' pipeline: The count from a later analysis was tens of millions of unique TCR beta chains, approximately 9.9 million of them shared. Using immunoSEQ multiplex PCR, the repertoire was profiled, and TCRdb retains in-frame clones only, with some absent. The D gene and trimming were derived from the DNA, and the V and J assignments and clone size from that table. The repertoire consists of hundreds of thousands of clones, with 82% occurring once and the leading ten covering 0.55% to 0.7%. V lost 4 bases, J lost 8 bases, and 21 bases lay in between. The CDR3 loop spans 15 amino acids. The germline gives CDR1 SGDLS, CDR2 YYNGEE.

The chain joins TRBV9 to TRBJ1-2; possible D gene TRBD1, 5 bases. The source is a woman in her thirties or forties in good health and CMV-seronegative. The sequenced material came from PBMCs. The DNA of the CDR3 is TGTGCCAGCAGCCCTCGCCTTTGGGGGGATGACGGCTACACCTTC. It is translated as CASSPRLWGDDGYTF. Full variable domain (remainder filled in from reference TRBV9 and TRBJ1-2): DSGVTQTPKHLITATGQRVTLRCSPRSGDLSVYWYQQSLDQGLQFLIQYYNGEERAKGNILERFSAQQFPDLHSELNLSSLELGDSALYFCASSPRLWGDDGYTFGSGTRLTVV.